This T cell receptor beta chain was documented in a study of blood T cell repertoires in COVID-19. Adults between about 18 and 95 years of age took part from under 25 US areas. Participant-given clinical history determined each cohort assignment. Trimming cost V 3 bases and J 0 bases; bases outside gene matches: 4. Germline loops: CDR1 SGHRS, CDR2 YFSETQ. The length of the CDR3 is 17 residues. Assay used: immunoSEQ multiplex PCR; TCRdb lists only in-frame clones, some missing. There are almost 350,000 clones in the sample; around nine tenths occur only once, and just over 1% lies in the top ten. The TCR sequence derives from a young woman who had been exposed to COVID-19. Sequencing was carried out using PBMCs or T cells enriched from blood (not recorded which). The V call is TRBV5-1, the J call TRBJ2-1; 12 nucleotides match TRBD2. CDR3 sequence (DNA): TGCGCCAGCAGCTACGGACTAGCGGGAACCTCCTACAATGAGCAGTTCTTC. Its translation: CASSYGLAGTSYNEQFF. Full variable domain (missing parts from reference TRBV5-1 and TRBJ2-1): KAGVTQTPRYLIKTRGQQVTLSCSPISGHRSVSWYQQTPGQGLQFLFEYFSETQRNKGNFPGRFSGRQFSNSRSEMNVSTLELGDSALYLCASSYGLAGTSYNEQFFGPGTRLTVL.